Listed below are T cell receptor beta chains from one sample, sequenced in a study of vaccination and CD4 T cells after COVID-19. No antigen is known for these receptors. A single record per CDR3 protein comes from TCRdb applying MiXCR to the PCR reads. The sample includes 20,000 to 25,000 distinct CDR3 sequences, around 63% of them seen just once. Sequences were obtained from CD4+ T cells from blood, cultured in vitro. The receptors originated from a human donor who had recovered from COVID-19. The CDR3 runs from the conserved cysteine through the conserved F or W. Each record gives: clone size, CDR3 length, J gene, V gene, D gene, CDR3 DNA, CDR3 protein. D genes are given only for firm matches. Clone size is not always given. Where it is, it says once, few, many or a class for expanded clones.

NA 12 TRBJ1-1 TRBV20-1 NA TGCAGTGCCACCACACTGAACACTGAAGCTTTCTTT CSATTLNTEAFF
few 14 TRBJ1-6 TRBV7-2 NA TGTGCCAGCAGCTTAGGAGGGTATAATTCACCCCTCCACTTT CASSLGGYNSPLHF
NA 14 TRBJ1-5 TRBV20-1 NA TGCAGTGCCTCACACGGGGACGGAAATCAGCCCCAGCATTTT CSASHGDGNQPQHF
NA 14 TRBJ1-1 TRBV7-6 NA TGTGCCAGCAGCTCCCTTGACCGTAACACTGAAGCTTTCTTT CASSSLDRNTEAFF
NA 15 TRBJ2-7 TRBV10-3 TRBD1 TGTGCCATCAGTGCAACGGACAGGGACTCCTACGAGCAGTACTTC CAISATDRDSYEQYF
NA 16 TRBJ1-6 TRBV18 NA TGTGCCAGCTCACCGAACCGGGGGGAGAATAATTCACCCCTCCACTTT CASSPNRGENNSPLHF
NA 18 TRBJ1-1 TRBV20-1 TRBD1 TGCAGTGCTAGAGGTATCGGCAGGGGGCCAAGGATGAACACTGAAGCTTTCTTT CSARGIGRGPRMNTEAFF
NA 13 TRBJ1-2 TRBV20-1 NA TGCAGTGCTAGAGCAGTTAGTCCACTCGACTACACCTTC CSARAVSPLDYTF
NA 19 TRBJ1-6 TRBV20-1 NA TGCAGTGCTAGAGGTCCGTTCGGGGCGGGGGCTCAGCGGGGTTCACCCCTCCACTTT CSARGPFGAGAQRGSPLHF
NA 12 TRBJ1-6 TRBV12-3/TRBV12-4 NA TGTGCCAGCAGAACCCCGGGCTCACCCCTCCACTTT CASRTPGSPLHF
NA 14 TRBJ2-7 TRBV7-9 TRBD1 TGTGCCAGCAGCTTGGTCAGGGGGAGCTACGAGCAGTACTTC CASSLVRGSYEQYF
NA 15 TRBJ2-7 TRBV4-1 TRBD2 TGCGCCAGCAGCCAAGGTCTAGCGGGGGCCTACGAGCAGTACTTC CASSQGLAGAYEQYF
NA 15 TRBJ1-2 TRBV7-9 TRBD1 TGTGCCAGCAGCAAATCCTCCGGGACAGGAGTCGGCTACACCTTC CASSKSSGTGVGYTF
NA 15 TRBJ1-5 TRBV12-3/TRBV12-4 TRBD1 TGTGCCAGCAGCCCCACAGGGGCGGGAAATCAGCCCCAGCATTTT CASSPTGAGNQPQHF
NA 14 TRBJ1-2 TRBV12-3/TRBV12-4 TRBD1 TGTGCCAGCACCCGAGAGGACAGGTCCTATGGCTACACCTTC CASTREDRSYGYTF